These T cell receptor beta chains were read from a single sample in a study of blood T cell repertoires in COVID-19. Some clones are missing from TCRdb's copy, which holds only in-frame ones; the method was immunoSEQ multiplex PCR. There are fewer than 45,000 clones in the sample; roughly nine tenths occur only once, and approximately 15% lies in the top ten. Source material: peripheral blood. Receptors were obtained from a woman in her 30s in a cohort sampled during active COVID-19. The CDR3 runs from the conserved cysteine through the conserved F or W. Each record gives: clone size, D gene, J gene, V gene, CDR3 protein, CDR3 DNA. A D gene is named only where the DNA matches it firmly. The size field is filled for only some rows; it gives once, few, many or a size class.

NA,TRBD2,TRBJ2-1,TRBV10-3,CAISVLAGGPNEQFF,TGTGCCATCAGTGTACTAGCGGGAGGGCCCAATGAGCAGTTCTTC
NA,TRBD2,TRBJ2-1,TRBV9,CASSVSGRAYNEQFF,TGTGCCAGCAGCGTGAGCGGGAGAGCTTACAATGAGCAGTTCTTC
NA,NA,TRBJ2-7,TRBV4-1,CASSQPEGLPYEQYF,TGCGCCAGCAGCCAACCCGAGGGTCTGCCCTACGAGCAGTACTTC
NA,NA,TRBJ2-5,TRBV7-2,CASSLRTGRGETQYF,TGTGCCAGCAGCTTACGGACAGGGAGGGGAGAGACCCAGTACTTC
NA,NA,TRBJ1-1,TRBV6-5,CASSSGRELNTEAFF,TGTGCCAGCAGTTCTGGGCGGGAGTTGAACACTGAAGCTTTCTTT
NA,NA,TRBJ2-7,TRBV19,CASSQTRGEQYF,TGTGCCAGTAGCCAGACCCGCGGCGAGCAGTACTTC
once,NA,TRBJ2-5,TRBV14,CASSNRETQYF,TGTGCCAGCAGTAACAGGGAGACCCAGTACTTC
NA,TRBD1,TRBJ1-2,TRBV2,CASSEAGQRVYGYTF,TGTGCCAGCAGTGAAGCGGGACAGCGAGTCTATGGCTACACCTTC
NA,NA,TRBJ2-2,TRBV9,CASSAVGVGELFF,TGTGCCAGCAGCGCTGTAGGGGTGGGGGAGCTGTTTTTT
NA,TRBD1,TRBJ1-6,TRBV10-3,CAISDRGIGSPLHF,TGTGCCATCAGTGACAGGGGGATAGGATCACCCCTCCACTTT
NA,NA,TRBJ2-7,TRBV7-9,CASSPRSAGTYEQYF,TGTGCCAGCAGCCCACGGTCGGCGGGAACCTACGAGCAGTACTTC
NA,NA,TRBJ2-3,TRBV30,CAFRDFASSTDTQYF,TGTGCCTTTAGGGACTTCGCCTCTAGCACAGATACGCAGTATTTT
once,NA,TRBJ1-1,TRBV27,CASSFGLNTEAFF,TGTGCCAGCAGTTTCGGTTTGAACACTGAAGCTTTCTTT
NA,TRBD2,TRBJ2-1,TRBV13,CASSFTPLRVAGGNNEQFF,TGTGCCAGCAGCTTCACCCCCCTCCGGGTAGCGGGAGGGAACAATGAGCAGTTCTTC
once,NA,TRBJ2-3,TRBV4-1,CASSQARTLDSTDTQYF,TGCGCCAGCAGCCAAGCTAGAACACTCGATAGCACAGATACGCAGTATTTT
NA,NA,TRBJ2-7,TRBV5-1,CASSFDRATYEQYF,TGCGCCAGCAGCTTTGATCGTGCTACCTACGAGCAGTACTTC
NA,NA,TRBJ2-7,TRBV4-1,CASSQGPRGYEQYF,TGCGCCAGCAGCCAAGGCCCCCGGGGCTACGAGCAGTACTTC
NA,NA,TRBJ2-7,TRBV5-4,CASSLDGYEQYF,TGTGCCAGCAGCCTTGACGGGTACGAGCAGTACTTC
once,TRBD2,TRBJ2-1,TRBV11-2,CASSLRTSGTWGDEQFF,TGTGCCAGCAGCTTAAGAACTAGCGGGACCTGGGGTGATGAGCAGTTCTTC
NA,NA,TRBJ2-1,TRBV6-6,CASSYLGAAHEQFF,TGTGCCAGCAGTTACTTGGGGGCGGCGCATGAGCAGTTCTTC
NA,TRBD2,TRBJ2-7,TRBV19,CASSIGGGTYEQYF,TGTGCCAGTAGTATTGGGGGAGGGACCTACGAGCAGTACTTC
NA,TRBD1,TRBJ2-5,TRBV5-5,CASSLGTGGETQYF,TGTGCCAGCAGCTTGGGGACAGGGGGAGAGACCCAGTACTTC
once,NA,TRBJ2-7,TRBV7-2,CASSLIIVSEQYF,TGTGCCAGCAGCTTAATCATAGTTTCCGAGCAGTACTTC
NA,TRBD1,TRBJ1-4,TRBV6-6,CASSFPGQTNEKLFF,TGTGCCAGCAGTTTTCCGGGACAGACTAATGAAAAACTGTTTTTT
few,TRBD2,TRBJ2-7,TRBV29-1,CSVRLAGSPEQYF,TGCAGCGTACGACTAGCGGGGTCCCCCGAGCAGTACTTC
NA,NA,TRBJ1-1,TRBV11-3,CASSSYMATEAFF,TGTGCCAGCAGCTCTTACATGGCCACTGAAGCTTTCTTT
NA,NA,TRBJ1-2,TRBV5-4,CASSAGGTLYGYTF,TGTGCCAGCAGCGCCGGGGGGACCCTGTATGGCTACACCTTC
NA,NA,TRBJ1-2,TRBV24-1,CATSDTGFYGYTF,TGTGCCACCAGTGACACAGGGTTCTATGGCTACACCTTC